The clone carrying this TCR beta chain has ten or more counts. Its target is unknown. Researchers took RNA transcripts and amplified the TCR beta CDR3 regions from them. First-round RT-PCR with HTBI primers amplified the TCR CDR3 region. Using its own MiXCR run on the multiplex PCR reads, TCRdb lists one record per CDR3 protein. The sample consists of around 720,000 distinct CDR3 sequences, 35% of them appearing once. This entry comes from a study of T cells in Graves' hyperthyroidism and ophthalmopathy. This CDR3 is built from 18 residues. CDR1 and CDR2 (germline): ENHRY, SYGVKD. V lost 2 bases to trimming and J lost 5 bases; unmatched junction nucleotides: 14. Study findings and constraints: In blood, most of the thyroid clonotypes expanded above 0.001 were also present.

Sample: blood. The receptor was isolated from a middle-aged woman with Graves' hyperthyroidism. The chain links TRBV10-3 to TRBJ2-5; 10 bases are shared with TRBD2. This chain's CDR3 is CAISERLSPGLAKETQYF. CDR3 in DNA: TGTGCCATCAGTGAGAGACTAAGCCCGGGACTAGCGAAGGAGACCCAGTACTTC.